Each of the 25 T cell receptor beta chains below was sequenced from the same sample in a study of memory CD8 T cells in hepatitis C reinfection. TCRdb's copy holds only in-frame clones and misses some; the assay was immunoSEQ multiplex PCR. The sample shows some 40,000 clones, 88% of them seen only once. Time point denoted: peak reinfection, 3 to 8 weeks after reinfection detection. TCR sequencing was done directly ex vivo on sorted cells, without expansion in vitro. The source material was naive CD8+ T cells sorted from blood. The receptors derive from a man aged 18 to 29 with hepatitis C virus infection.

This clone has a handful of counts. The V and J genes are TRBV6-6 and TRBJ2-7; D is possibly TRBD1 (6 bases). CDR3 length: 14 amino acids. Trimming took 2 bases from V and 4 from J, leaving 12 bases between them. The germline V gene encodes CDR1 MNHNY and CDR2 SVGAGI (reference sequence). The CDR3 DNA follows: TGTGCCAGCAGTTACGCCGACAGGAGATACGAGCAGTACGTC. This codes for CASSYADRRYEQYV.

V and J are TRBV7-9 and TRBJ1-1; TRBD1 matches at 9 bases. The CDR3 runs 14 residues. Trimming cost V 5 bases and J 6 bases; bases outside gene matches: 7. CDR1 is SEHNR and CDR2 is FQNEAQ in the germline V gene (reference sequence). The CDR3 DNA follows: TGTGCCAGCAGCCCCTGGACAGGGGAGGCTGAAGCTTTCTTT. Encoded protein: CASSPWTGEAEAFF.

The gene calls are TRBV15 and TRBJ2-1; 10 bases are a match to TRBD2. CDR1 is LNHNV, CDR2 YYDKDF, per germline (reference sequence). The length of the CDR3 is 19 residues. Trimming removed 3 bases from V and 0 bases from J; junction bases left unmatched: 11. The CDR3 sequence: CATSSLAGVRKSSYNEQFF. CDR3 in DNA: TGTGCCACCAGCAGTCTAGCGGGAGTTAGAAAGAGCTCCTACAATGAGCAGTTCTTC.

This chain joins TRBV6-1 and TRBJ2-7; D may be TRBD1 (5 bases). CDR3 size: 15 residues. Deletions cut 0 bases from V and 3 bases from J, with 12 bases between. CDR1 and CDR2 from the germline V gene are MNHNS and SASEGT. CDR3 loop: CASSEAPGAGYEQYF. For the CDR3, the DNA is TGTGCCAGCAGTGAAGCACCTGGGGCAGGCTACGAGCAGTACTTC.

The chain is built from TRBV25-1 and TRBJ1-3; D possibly corresponds to TRBD1 (5 bases). The ends were cut back, 2 bases at V and 3 bases at J, with 11 bases in the middle. Germline lookup yields CDR1 MGHDK and CDR2 SYGVNS. The CDR3 extends over 15 amino acids. CDR3 nucleotides: TGTGCCAGCAGTGAACCAGGGATTAATGGAAACACCATATATTTT. It codes for CASSEPGINGNTIYF.

This chain links TRBV7-9 with TRBJ1-1; D remains ambiguous. Trimming took off 0 bases at V and 0 bases at J, with 17 bases between the two ends. Germline-derived CDR1 and CDR2 are SEHNR and FQNEAQ (reference sequence). The CDR3 loop spans 18 amino acids. The CDR3 sequence is CASSLATGKYDMNTEAFF. The CDR3 DNA is TGTGCCAGCAGCTTAGCTACCGGGAAATATGATATGAACACTGAAGCTTTCTTT.

The table lists this clone with a count of one. The V gene is TRBV5-6, the J gene TRBJ2-5; TRBD1 agrees at 8 bases. Germline CDR1 reads SGHDT; CDR2 reads YYEEEE. J lost 1 base, V lost 4 bases, and 3 bases had no gene match. The CDR3 covers 14 residues. DNA of the CDR3: TGTGCCAGCAGCCAACAGGGGGGCCAAGAGACCCAGTACTTC. As protein: CASSQQGGQETQYF.

V usage is TRBV4-1 and J usage is TRBJ1-5, with 8 bases matching TRBD1. CDR1 is MGHRA and CDR2 is YSYEKL in the germline V gene. The J segment lost 5 bases and the V segment lost 4 bases, leaving 10 bases of the junction unmatched. The length of the CDR3 is 16 residues. Written as DNA, the CDR3 is TGCGCCAGCAGCCGACAACCGGGACAGGATGATCAGCCCCAGCATTTT. This sequence encodes CASSRQPGQDDQPQHF.

The rearrangement uses TRBV6-4 and TRBJ2-2; D unresolved. The CDR3 totals 13 residues. In germline, CDR1 is MRHNA, CDR2 SNTAGT. Trimming pared 3 bases from V and 4 bases from J, leaving 6 bases between. CDR3 sequence: CASSDSLTGELFF. The CDR3 DNA follows: TGTGCCAGCAGTGATAGTCTCACCGGGGAGCTGTTTTTT.

This clone was detected only once. The chain combines TRBV6-6 with TRBJ2-3; perhaps TRBD2 as D (5 bases). V was trimmed by 5 bases and J by 0 bases, leaving 12 bases between them. Germline V lookup: CDR1 MNHNY, CDR2 SVGAGI (reference sequence). The CDR3 contains 15 residues. CDR3 DNA: TGTGCCAGCAGTCCTGACTATCCCAGCACAGATACGCAGTATTTT. It yields the protein CASSPDYPSTDTQYF.

This chain connects TRBV15 to TRBJ1-5, with a tentative D call TRBD1 (5 bases). The V gene's germline CDR1 is LNHNV and CDR2 YYDKDF (reference sequence). This CDR3 region has 17 residues. Trimming cost V 6 bases and J 0 bases, with 18 bases left between them. The CDR3 loop reads CATRVGGGTYSNQPQHF. Written as DNA, the CDR3 is TGTGCCACCAGAGTCGGGGGGGGAACTTATAGCAATCAGCCCCAGCATTTT.

The chain joins TRBV5-6 to TRBJ2-7; no definite D call. Germline CDR1 SGHDT, CDR2 YYEEEE. The germline V and J ends were trimmed by 3 bases and 4 bases, with 5 bases remaining between them. The CDR3 is made up of 11 amino acids. CDR3 nucleotide sequence: TGTGCCAGCAGCTCCGGGTACGAGCAGTACTTC. This codes for CASSSGYEQYF.

V and J are TRBV6-5 and TRBJ2-1; the D gene is possibly TRBD2 (5 bases). Germline CDR1 is MNHEY and CDR2 is SVGAGI. The CDR3 has 15 residues. V lost 3 bases and J 7 bases, leaving 16 bases between the germline ends. CDR3 DNA: TGTGCCAGCAGTTATCGGGCCTGGGAGCGGAATGAGCAGTTCTTC. Residues: CASSYRAWERNEQFF.

CDR3 sequence: CASSQVGTGMGTEAFF. CDR3 bases: TGTGCCAGCAGCCAAGTTGGGACAGGGATGGGCACTGAAGCTTTCTTT. The chain couples TRBV4-2 to TRBJ1-1, with 9 bases that match TRBD1. The germline V gene has CDR1 LGHNA and CDR2 YNFKEQ. J lost 4 bases, V lost 1 base, and 7 bases had no gene match. The CDR3 totals 16 residues.

The chain carries TRBV7-9 and TRBJ2-3, with TRBD1 identical over 7 bases. J lost 3 bases, V lost 4 bases, and 13 bases had no gene match. Per the germline V gene, CDR1 is SEHNR and CDR2 is FQNEAQ (reference sequence). The CDR3 contains 17 residues. The CDR3 is CASSSTYRGTGTDTQYF. In DNA form, the CDR3 reads TGTGCCAGCAGCTCAACATACAGGGGAACAGGGACAGATACGCAGTATTTT.

The chain employs TRBV19 and TRBJ1-1; D is perhaps TRBD1 (6 bases). The CDR3 loop spans 13 amino acids. Trimming removed 6 bases at V and 5 bases at J, with 13 bases between. Germline V gene sequence: CDR1 LNHDA, CDR2 SQIVND (reference sequence). The CDR3 DNA reads TGTGCCAGTAGGAAAGGGGGGGGAACTGAAGCTTTCTTT. It is translated as CASRKGGGTEAFF.

This sequence joins TRBV27 and TRBJ2-2, with 11 bases lining up with TRBD1. CDR1 and CDR2 (germline): MNHEY, SMNVEV (reference sequence). Trimming removed 7 bases from V and 5 bases from J; junction bases left unmatched: 6. The CDR3 totals 15 residues. The CDR3 here is CASTSGQGATGELFF. The CDR3 DNA reads as TGTGCCAGCACATCCGGACAGGGGGCAACCGGGGAGCTGTTTTTT.

The chain uses TRBV7-2 and TRBJ2-5; D might be TRBD2 (6 bases). The CDR3 loop spans 15 amino acids. Germline loops: CDR1 SGHTA, CDR2 FQGNSA. Trimming removed 5 bases at V and 1 base at J, with 14 bases between. The CDR3 region is CASSPLGGSQETQYF. CDR3 coding DNA: TGTGCCAGCAGCCCCCTGGGGGGAAGCCAAGAGACCCAGTACTTC.

This chain links TRBV4-1 with TRBJ2-3, with D possibly TRBD2 on 6 matching bases. Germline CDR1 and CDR2: MGHRA and YSYEKL. The CDR3 spans 14 residues. The V and J ends lost 0 bases and 4 bases respectively, with 8 bases between them. The CDR3 is CASSQDPGADTQYF. The CDR3 DNA follows: TGCGCCAGCAGCCAAGATCCGGGGGCAGATACGCAGTATTTT.

This clone was recorded once. The chain is built from TRBV27 and TRBJ2-5; tentatively, D is TRBD1 (6 bases). The assigned J gene may be wrong: the sequence end matches TRBJ2-7 better. The CDR3 extends over 16 amino acids. Germline V lookup: CDR1 MNHEY, CDR2 SMNVEV (reference sequence). CDR3 sequence: CASSKTGQIETYEQYF. In DNA form, the CDR3 reads TGTGCCAGCAGTAAAACGGGACAAATCGAGACCTACGAGCAGTACTTC.

The rearrangement uses TRBV27 and TRBJ1-2; tentative D call: TRBD1 (5 bases). The CDR3 length is 16 residues. Germline V CDR1 and CDR2: MNHEY, SMNVEV (reference sequence). V was pared by 5 bases and J by 0 bases, with 16 bases between. CDR3 nucleotide sequence: TGTGCCAGCAGTCCAGGCTTGGTGGACACTAACTATGGCTACACCTTC. This sequence encodes CASSPGLVDTNYGYTF.

The rearrangement uses TRBV19 and TRBJ2-1; 9 bases map to TRBD2. The CDR3 covers 14 residues. With V trimmed by 1 base and J by 9 bases, 4 bases remained unmatched. The germline V gene has CDR1 LNHDA and CDR2 SQIVND (reference sequence). The CDR3 reads CASSIGLAGPEQFF. CDR3 nucleotide sequence: TGTGCCAGTAGTATAGGGCTAGCGGGGCCTGAGCAGTTCTTC.

This chain joins TRBV11-2 and TRBJ2-7; perhaps TRBD1 as D (5 bases). CDR1 and CDR2 from the germline V gene are SGHAT and FQNNGV. The ends were cut back, 0 bases at V and 3 bases at J, with 12 bases in the middle. The CDR3 has 15 residues. The CDR3 sequence: CASSLDHGHLYEQYV. The CDR3 coding sequence is TGTGCCAGCAGCTTAGATCACGGACACCTCTACGAGCAGTACGTC.

The chain couples TRBV6-1 to TRBJ2-3; perhaps TRBD2 as D (6 bases). This CDR3 is 13 amino acids long. Trimming pared 6 bases from V and 6 bases from J, leaving 13 bases between. Germline V lookup: CDR1 MNHNS, CDR2 SASEGT. The CDR3 spells CASRGIAGDTQYF. CDR3 nucleotides: TGTGCCAGCAGGGGGATCGCGGGGGATACGCAGTATTTT.

The rearrangement joins TRBV5-4 to TRBJ2-1; 8 bases align to TRBD2. Unmatched junction bases numbered 4, after V lost 4 bases and J lost 4 bases. Germline CDR1 reads SGHNT; CDR2 reads YYREEE (reference sequence). There are 14 residues in the CDR3. The CDR3: CASSTGGPYNEQFF. As DNA, the CDR3 is TGTGCCAGCAGCACGGGGGGGCCTTACAATGAGCAGTTCTTC.